One and the same sample provided the 7 T cell receptor beta chains below, sequenced in a study of blood T cell repertoires in COVID-19 (dated by TCRdb to 2018 to 2021). The library was generated by the immunoSEQ multiplex PCR assay. Sourced from immuneACCESS, this table was stored by TCRdb with only in-frame sequences that have V and J called. A share of the clones is absent; for the studies checked, an unresolved V gene accounts for under half, and the remainder has no known explanation. The sample includes about 200,000 clones, with just under 90% observed a single time. The top ten clonotypes cover 6.2% of the sample. The specimen was peripheral blood. The receptors were sampled from a man between 60 and 75 years old who had recovered from COVID-19.

V is TRBV3-1 (or the pseudogene TRBV3-2) and J is TRBJ2-5, with 8 bases identical to TRBD2. The CDR3 extends over 14 amino acids. Germline CDR1 reads LGHDT; CDR2 reads YNNKEL (reference sequence). J was trimmed by 2 bases and V by 4 bases; bases with no gene match: 3. Written as DNA, the CDR3 is TGTGCCAGCAGCCGAACTAGCGGACAAGAGACCCAGTACTTC. It encodes CASSRTSGQETQYF.

This chain connects TRBV7-3 to TRBJ1-1, with D possibly matching TRBD1 (5 bases). The germline CDR1 and CDR2 sequences are SGHTA and FQGTGA. The CDR3 covers 13 residues. V lost 10 bases and J 1 base, leaving 13 bases between the germline ends. Written as DNA, the CDR3 is TGTGCCACCGGGAGGGACCCGAACACTGAAGCTTTCTTT. Its protein product is CATGRDPNTEAFF.

The chain combines TRBV28 with TRBJ1-5; the D gene is possibly TRBD1 (6 bases). The germline V and J ends were trimmed by 0 bases and 7 bases, with 13 bases remaining between them. CDR3 length equals 15 residues. Per germline, CDR1 MDHEN and CDR2 SYDVKM. Here the CDR3 DNA reads TGTGCCAGCAGTTTATGGGGGGCAGGGGTCCAGCCCCAGCATTTT. Translating it yields CASSLWGAGVQPQHF.

This chain joins TRBV27 and TRBJ1-2, with a weak D call TRBD1 (5 bases). Trimming took 8 bases from V and 6 from J, leaving 16 bases between them. CDR1 is MNHEY and CDR2 is SMNVEV in the germline V gene (reference sequence). The CDR3 has 13 residues. The CDR3 loop is CASGPTRRDGYTF. CDR3 nucleotide sequence: TGTGCCAGCGGGCCGACCCGCAGGGATGGCTACACCTTC.

The chain recombines TRBV6-5 with TRBJ2-1, with D perhaps matching TRBD1 (6 bases). This CDR3 is built from 13 residues. V lost 4 bases and J lost 4, with 8 bases in between. Germline assignment: CDR1 MNHEY and CDR2 SVGAGI. The CDR3 reads CASSWQGYNEQFF. In DNA, the CDR3 is TGTGCCAGCAGTTGGCAGGGGTACAATGAGCAGTTCTTC.

The chain recombines TRBV10-3 with TRBJ1-5; D is undetermined. Germline V gene sequence: CDR1 ENHRY, CDR2 SYGVKD. V lost 3 bases and J lost 6, with 6 bases in between. CDR3 size: 12 residues. CDR3 sequence reads: CAISDAGQPQHF. The CDR3 DNA reads TGTGCCATCAGTGACGCGGGTCAGCCCCAGCATTTT.

The rearrangement links TRBV19 to TRBJ2-5; 9 bases map to TRBD1. The CDR3 totals 15 residues. Germline values: CDR1 LNHDA, CDR2 SQIVND (reference sequence). With 4 bases clipped from V and 3 bases from J, the junction kept 6 bases outside the gene matches. The CDR3 DNA reads as TGTGCCAGTAGTACCTACGGACAGGGGAAAGAGACCCAGTACTTC. Translated, it gives CASSTYGQGKETQYF.